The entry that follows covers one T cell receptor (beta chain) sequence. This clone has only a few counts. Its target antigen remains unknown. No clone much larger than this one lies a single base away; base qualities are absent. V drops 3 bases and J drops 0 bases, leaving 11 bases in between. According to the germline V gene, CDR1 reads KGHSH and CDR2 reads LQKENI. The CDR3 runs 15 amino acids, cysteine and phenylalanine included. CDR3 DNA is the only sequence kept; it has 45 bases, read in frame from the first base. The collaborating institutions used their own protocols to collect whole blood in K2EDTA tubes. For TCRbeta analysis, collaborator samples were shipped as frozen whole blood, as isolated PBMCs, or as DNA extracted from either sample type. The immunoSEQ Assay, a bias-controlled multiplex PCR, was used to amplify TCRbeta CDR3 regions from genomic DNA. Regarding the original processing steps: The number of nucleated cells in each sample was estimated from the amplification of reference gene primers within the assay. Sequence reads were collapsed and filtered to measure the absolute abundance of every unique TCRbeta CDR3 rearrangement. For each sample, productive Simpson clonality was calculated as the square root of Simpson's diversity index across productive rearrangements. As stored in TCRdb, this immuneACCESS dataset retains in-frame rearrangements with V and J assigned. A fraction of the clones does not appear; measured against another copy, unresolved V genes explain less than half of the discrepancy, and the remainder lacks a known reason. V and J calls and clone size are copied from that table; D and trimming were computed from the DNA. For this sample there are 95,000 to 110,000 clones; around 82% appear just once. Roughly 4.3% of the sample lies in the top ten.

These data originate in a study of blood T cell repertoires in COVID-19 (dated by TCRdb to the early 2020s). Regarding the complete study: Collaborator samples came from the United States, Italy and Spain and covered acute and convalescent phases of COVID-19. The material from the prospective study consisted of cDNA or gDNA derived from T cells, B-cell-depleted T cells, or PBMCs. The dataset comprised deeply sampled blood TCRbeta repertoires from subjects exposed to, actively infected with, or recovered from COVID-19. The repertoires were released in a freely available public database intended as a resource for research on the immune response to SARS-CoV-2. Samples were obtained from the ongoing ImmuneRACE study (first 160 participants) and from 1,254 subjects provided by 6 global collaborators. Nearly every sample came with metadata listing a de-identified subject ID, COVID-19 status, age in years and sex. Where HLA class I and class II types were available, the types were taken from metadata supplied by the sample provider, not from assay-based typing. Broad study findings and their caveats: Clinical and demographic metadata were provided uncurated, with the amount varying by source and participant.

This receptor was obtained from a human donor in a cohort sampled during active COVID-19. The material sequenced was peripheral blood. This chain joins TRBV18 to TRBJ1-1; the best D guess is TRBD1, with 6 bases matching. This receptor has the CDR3 CASSPPDRLNTEAFF. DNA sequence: TGTGCCAGCTCACCCCCCGACAGGCTGAACACTGAAGCTTTCTTT.